The 21 T cell receptor beta chains listed next were all sequenced from one sample in a study of T cell responses to AZD1222 COVID-19 vaccine. The data were produced by immunoSEQ multiplex PCR, yet TCRdb's version contains in-frame clones alone and is incomplete. The sample consists of over 100,000 clones, approximately 90% of them appearing once. The sequencing here drew on peripheral blood, taken on day 0 of AZD1222 vaccination. Receptors were obtained from an adult in good health.

V gene TRBV6-2 or TRBV6-3 combines with J gene TRBJ2-5; the match to TRBD1 covers 8 bases. The CDR3 contains 14 residues. V shed 5 bases and J 0 bases; nucleotides not matched to a gene: 2. Germline CDR1 is MNHEY and CDR2 is SVGEGT. The CDR3 reads CASSRQGNQETQYF. As DNA, the CDR3 is TGTGCCAGCAGTCGACAGGGGAACCAAGAGACCCAGTACTTC.

The chain employs TRBV28 and TRBJ2-7, with 14 bases fitting TRBD2. J was trimmed by 4 bases and V by 6 bases; bases with no gene match: 8. The CDR3 extends over 16 amino acids. Germline V lookup: CDR1 MDHEN, CDR2 SYDVKM. The CDR3 spells CASSPSGLAGAYEQYF. In nucleotides, the CDR3 is TGTGCCAGCAGCCCCTCGGGACTAGCGGGAGCTTACGAGCAGTACTTC.

The chain has TRBV4-1 and TRBJ1-2; 9 nucleotides align to TRBD1. Germline CDR1 MGHRA, CDR2 YSYEKL. The CDR3 extends over 15 amino acids. With V trimmed by 4 bases and J by 1 base, 4 bases remained unmatched. The CDR3 DNA follows: TGCGCCAGCAGCCCGGGACAGGGAAATAACTATGGCTACACCTTC. Protein sequence: CASSPGQGNNYGYTF.

The V gene is TRBV7-6, the J gene TRBJ1-6; 11 positions match TRBD1. The CDR3 totals 19 residues. Germline CDR1 and CDR2: SGHVS and FNYEAQ. Trimming took 2 bases from V and 8 from J; bases not matched to a gene: 14. This chain's CDR3 is CASSLYPLGQGARDSPLHF. CDR3 DNA: TGTGCCAGCAGCTTATACCCCCTCGGACAGGGGGCGCGGGATTCACCCCTCCACTTT.

The gene calls are TRBV13 and TRBJ1-4, with TRBD1 identical over 9 bases. Germline V lookup: CDR1 PRHDT, CDR2 FYEKMQ (reference sequence). V lost 5 bases to trimming and J lost 8 bases; unmatched junction nucleotides: 6. The CDR3 spans 14 residues. The CDR3 here is CASSIGQGTEKLFF. The CDR3 region has the DNA TGTGCCAGCAGCATCGGACAGGGGACCGAAAAACTGTTTTTT.

The rearrangement joins TRBV4-1 to TRBJ1-1; D unclear. The CDR3 is made up of 15 amino acids. Looked up from germline, CDR1 is MGHRA and CDR2 is YSYEKL. V was pared by 1 base and J by 0 bases, with 9 bases between. The CDR3 spells CASSQVILMNTEAFF. The CDR3, as DNA: TGCGCCAGCAGCCAAGTTATTCTTATGAACACTGAAGCTTTCTTT.

This chain joins TRBV5-4 and TRBJ1-2; the D gene is possibly TRBD1 (5 bases). The length of the CDR3 is 14 residues. With 4 bases removed from V and 4 bases from J, the gap between germline ends came to 14 bases. The V gene's germline CDR1 is SGHNT and CDR2 YYREEE (reference sequence). The CDR3: CASSPHDRFYGYTF. CDR3 nucleotides: TGTGCCAGCAGCCCTCATGACAGATTCTATGGCTACACCTTC.

The chain links TRBV4-1 to TRBJ2-3; TRBD1 is a possible D gene (6 bases). CDR3 length: 16 amino acids. Germline V lookup: CDR1 MGHRA, CDR2 YSYEKL. Trimming took off 5 bases at V and 4 bases at J, with 19 bases between the two ends. The DNA for the CDR3 is TGCGCCAGCAGCAAGCTTAAGGACAGAACTTCAGATACGCAGTATTTT. Translation gives CASSKLKDRTSDTQYF.

The CDR3 DNA sequence: TGTGCCAGCAGCACGGACAGGACCAACTATGGCTACACCTTC. Translation: CASSTDRTNYGYTF. V is TRBV7-8 and J is TRBJ1-2; 7 bases are a match to TRBD1. This CDR3 is 14 amino acids long. The germline gives CDR1 SGHVS, CDR2 FQNEAQ. Trimming cost V 5 bases and J 2 bases; bases outside gene matches: 5.

This sequence joins TRBV19 and TRBJ1-2; TRBD1 might be the D (5 bases). Germline V gene sequence: CDR1 LNHDA, CDR2 SQIVND (reference sequence). V was shortened by 5 bases and J by 2 bases, with 15 bases between the two germline ends. This CDR3 has 15 amino acids. The CDR3, as DNA: TGTGCCAGTAGTTTCTCCGGGGGACCGAACTATGGCTACACCTTC. It codes for CASSFSGGPNYGYTF.

The chain links TRBV5-1 to TRBJ1-1; the D gene is possibly TRBD1 (5 bases). This CDR3 is built from 15 residues. Trimming cost V 2 bases and J 1 base, with 12 bases left between them. Germline lookup yields CDR1 SGHRS and CDR2 YFSETQ. The CDR3 DNA reads as TGCGCCAGCAGCTTTGCCGGGACGGAGAACACTGAAGCTTTCTTT. Amino acid sequence: CASSFAGTENTEAFF.

The chain links TRBV6-5 to TRBJ1-1; D perhaps matches TRBD1 (5 bases). V lost 5 bases to trimming and J lost 2 bases, with 12 bases between them. In germline, CDR1 is MNHEY, CDR2 SVGAGI. The CDR3 has 14 amino acids. This chain's CDR3 is CASSTGPGNTEAFF. The CDR3 DNA sequence: TGTGCCAGCAGTACGGGACCCGGCAACACTGAAGCTTTCTTT.

The gene calls are TRBV6-4 and TRBJ2-1; 10 bases fit TRBD2. CDR3 size: 15 residues. Germline CDR1 and CDR2: MRHNA and SNTAGT. The V segment lost 4 bases and the J segment 10 bases; nucleotides outside the gene matches: 10. Here the CDR3 reads CASSGLAGVGSEQFF. Here the CDR3 DNA reads TGTGCCAGCAGTGGGCTAGCGGGAGTTGGGTCCGAGCAGTTCTTC.

This clone was seen once. The rearrangement uses TRBV12-3 or TRBV12-4 and TRBJ2-7; 11 nucleotides match TRBD2. The V and J ends lost 6 bases and 2 bases, in that order; junction bases with no gene match: 0. The CDR3 is 13 residues long. The CDR3 coding sequence is TGTGCCAGCAGGACTAGCGGGACCTACGAGCAGTACTTC. This translates into CASRTSGTYEQYF.

The chain uses TRBV12-5 and TRBJ2-5, with D perhaps assigned TRBD1 or TRBD2 (5 bases each). Looked up from germline, CDR1 is LGHNT and CDR2 is FRNRAP. The V end was cut by 1 base, the J end by 5 bases, with 14 bases between. The CDR3 loop spans 15 amino acids. The DNA of the CDR3 is TGTGCTAGTGGTTTGGGTCGGGGCTACAGGGAGACCCAGTACTTC. Protein: CASGLGRGYRETQYF.

The chain employs TRBV19 and TRBJ1-2; D ambiguous. V lost 0 bases and J 4 bases, leaving 9 bases between the germline ends. This CDR3 region has 14 residues. Germline V gene sequence: CDR1 LNHDA, CDR2 SQIVND (reference sequence). This CDR3 reads CASSIEQKLYGYTF. The CDR3 DNA sequence: TGTGCCAGTAGTATAGAACAGAAACTCTATGGCTACACCTTC.

The V and J genes are TRBV18 and TRBJ2-3; 8 positions agree with TRBD2. The germline gives CDR1 KGHSH, CDR2 LQKENI. Trimming cost V 3 bases and J 1 base; bases outside gene matches: 6. CDR3 length: 16 residues. The CDR3 is CASSPPSGGGTDTQYF. In DNA, the CDR3 is TGTGCCAGCTCACCCCCGAGCGGGGGAGGCACAGATACGCAGTATTTT.

The V call is TRBV2, the J call TRBJ1-5; D is unresolved. V was cut by 6 bases and J by 6 bases, with 18 bases left in between. This CDR3 contains 15 residues. Per germline, CDR1 SNHLY and CDR2 FYNNEI. The CDR3 reads CASSGPGRLGQPQHF. The CDR3 nucleotides are TGTGCCAGCAGCGGCCCCGGTCGGCTCGGTCAGCCCCAGCATTTT.

CDR3 nucleotide sequence: TGTGCCAGCAGCCTACTGCTAGCTAACTATGGCTACACCTTC. This codes for CASSLLLANYGYTF. V usage is TRBV11-2 and J usage is TRBJ1-2; D uncertain. The V and J ends lost 5 bases and 0 bases respectively, with 10 bases between them. The germline V gene has CDR1 SGHAT and CDR2 FQNNGV. The CDR3 runs 14 residues.

The J gene is TRBJ2-3, the V gene TRBV6-5, with 9 bases that match TRBD2. The V segment lost 0 bases and the J segment 6 bases; nucleotides outside the gene matches: 7. The CDR3 totals 16 residues. CDR1 and CDR2 from the germline V gene are MNHEY and SVGAGI. CDR3 region: CASSYSGLAGMDTQYF. In nucleotides, the CDR3 is TGTGCCAGCAGTTACTCGGGGCTAGCGGGAATGGATACGCAGTATTTT.

Comment on this clone: Other DNA sequences from this sample encode an identical CDR3 as well. The J gene is TRBJ1-5, the V gene TRBV30; maybe TRBD1 (5 bases). The CDR3 covers 13 residues. Per germline, CDR1 GTSNPN and CDR2 SVGIG (reference sequence). Between the trimmed V and J ends, which lost 0 bases and 4 bases, there was a span of 7 bases. CDR3 nucleotides: TGTGCCTGGAGTGTGACAGAGAATCAGCCCCAGCATTTT. It specifies CAWSVTENQPQHF.